This is a list of T cell receptor beta chains from one sample in a study of CD8 T cells in ankylosing spondylitis. TCRdb called the 5' RACE reads again in MiXCR, with one record for every CDR3 protein. The table lists almost 400,000 distinct CDR3 sequences, approximately 20% of them singletons. Sequencing was carried out using blood, either unsorted or a sorted T cell fraction (not recorded which). These receptors came from a male donor with ankylosing spondylitis. CDR3s include the opening cysteine and the closing phenylalanine or tryptophan. The order of the fields is CDR3 length, D gene, J gene, V gene, clone size, CDR3 DNA, CDR3 protein. The D gene is left open where the match is weak. Rows may omit the clone size; those that give it use once, few, many or a size class.

>16|NA|TRBJ1-5|TRBV18|NA
TGTGCCAGCTCATACGCGCCCCCCGGGACAAATCAGCCCCAGCATTTT
CASSYAPPGTNQPQHF
>13|NA|TRBJ1-5|TRBV20-1|NA
TGCAGTGCTAGCCACACTAGCAATCAGCCCCAGCATTTT
CSASHTSNQPQHF
>12|NA|TRBJ1-1|TRBV12-3/TRBV12-4|NA
TGTGCCAGCAGTCCGGTCTACGCTGAAGCTTTCTTT
CASSPVYAEAFF
>15|TRBD2|TRBJ2-1|TRBV11-2|few
TGTGCCAGCACCGTAGCGGGAGTCACCTACAATGAGCAGTTCTTC
CASTVAGVTYNEQFF
>13|NA|TRBJ1-1|TRBV5-4|few
TGTGCCAGCAGCTTGGGCCCTCACGGTGAAGCTTTCTTT
CASSLGPHGEAFF
>15|NA|TRBJ1-2|TRBV19|NA
TGTGCCAGTAGTACCGTTATTGACACTAATGTTGGCTACACCTTC
CASSTVIDTNVGYTF
>14|NA|TRBJ1-1|TRBV20-1|NA
TGCAGTGCGCCAACTCGGACGGGGAACACTGAAGCTTTCTTT
CSAPTRTGNTEAFF
>14|NA|TRBJ2-1|TRBV20-1|few
TGCAGTGCCGCAAAGCTGGTCCCCTACAATGAGCAGTTCTTC
CSAAKLVPYNEQFF
>14|TRBD2|TRBJ2-7|TRBV29-1|few
TGCAGCGTGCATTTAACTAGCGGAACCTACGAGCAGTACTTC
CSVHLTSGTYEQYF
>15|NA|TRBJ2-1|TRBV20-1|NA
TGCAGTGCTAGTGGATTACCGAGCTCCTACAATGAGCAGTTCTTC
CSASGLPSSYNEQFF
>14|NA|TRBJ2-7|TRBV12-3/TRBV12-4|many
TGTGCCAGCAGTTTGGCGGCTAGCGTATCGGGGCAGTACTTC
CASSLAASVSGQYF
>15|TRBD2|TRBJ2-3|TRBV5-6|few
TGTGCCAGCAGGAGACTAGCGGGAGTCGCAGATACGCAGTATTTT
CASRRLAGVADTQYF
>13|NA|TRBJ2-6|TRBV20-1|NA
TGCAGTGCTGGGTCACCTGGGGCCAACGTCCTGACTTTC
CSAGSPGANVLTF
>17|NA|TRBJ2-7|TRBV23-1|NA
TGCGCCAGCAGTCAACCCCCCCGGGGGCAACCCCCCTACGAGCAGTACTTC
CASSQPPRGQPPYEQYF
>17|TRBD1|TRBJ2-6|TRBV10-3|NA
TGTGCCATCAGGGAGGACAGGGGGATCTCTGGGGCCAACGTCCTGACTTTC
CAIREDRGISGANVLTF
>16|NA|TRBJ2-3|TRBV20-1|NA
TGCAGTGCTAATGGGTTGTTTACCGCCCGGCCAGATACGCAGTATTTT
CSANGLFTARPDTQYF
>14|NA|TRBJ2-5|TRBV5-5|NA
TGTGCCAGCAGCCTGGGTTGGTCTGAAGAGACCCAGTACTTC
CASSLGWSEETQYF
>15|NA|TRBJ2-1|TRBV20-1|NA
TGCAGTGCTAGAGAAGTGAAGCGAATCTACAATGAGCAGTTCTTC
CSAREVKRIYNEQFF
>13|NA|TRBJ2-2|TRBV29-1|few
TGCAGCGTTGTCCGTCGGGGCCCCGGGGAGCTGTTTTTT
CSVVRRGPGELFF
>17|TRBD2|TRBJ2-3|TRBV29-1|few
TGCAGCGTGATAATAGCGGGAGCCTCCTTAAGCACAGATACGCAGTATTTT
CSVIIAGASLSTDTQYF
>13|NA|TRBJ2-7|TRBV6-5|NA
TGTGCCAGCAGTTACCCCGACAGTTTCGAGCAGTACTTC
CASSYPDSFEQYF
>14|TRBD1|TRBJ1-1|TRBV14|few
TGTGCCAGCAGCAAGGGACAGGGTGGCACTGAAGCTTTCTTT
CASSKGQGGTEAFF
>14|TRBD1|TRBJ2-1|TRBV20-1|once
TGCAGTGCTAGAGCAGGGGGCGGTTTGGAAGAGCAGTTCTTC
CSARAGGGLEEQFF
>14|TRBD1|TRBJ1-1|TRBV27|NA
TGTGCCAGCAGTCGAAGGACAGGGGATCCTGAAGCTTTCTTT
CASSRRTGDPEAFF
>13|NA|TRBJ2-2|TRBV12-3/TRBV12-4|NA
TGTGCCAGCAGCCTTCAGCTCACCGGGGAGCTGTTTTTT
CASSLQLTGELFF
>16|NA|TRBJ1-6|TRBV28|NA
TGTGCCAGCAGTTTAAGTGGTACAGGGCCAGATTCACCCCTCCACTTT
CASSLSGTGPDSPLHF